This passage covers 11 T cell receptor beta chains from one sample sequenced in a study of cytomegalovirus exposure and HLA in healthy donors. The primer mix had 60 Vbeta and 13 Jbeta primers. The protocol was immunoSEQ multiplex PCR, while the TCRdb copy is restricted to in-frame clones and leaves out a portion. Of about 120,000 clones listed, 70% to 90% are singletons. The sample taken for sequencing was PBMCs. The receptors come from a middle-aged man in good health and CMV-seronegative.

The rearrangement joins TRBV10-3 to TRBJ2-3; tentatively, D is TRBD1 (7 bases). This CDR3 comprises 16 residues. CDR1 and CDR2 from the germline V gene are ENHRY and SYGVKD. Deletions cut 4 bases from V and 1 base from J, with 15 bases between. The CDR3 sequence: CAISGWRGPRTDTQYF. DNA of the CDR3: TGTGCCATCAGTGGGTGGAGGGGGCCCCGCACAGATACGCAGTATTTT.

This clone was seen only a few times. This sequence joins TRBV9 and TRBJ2-1; 7 positions agree with TRBD2. The germline V gene encodes CDR1 SGDLS and CDR2 YYNGEE. The CDR3 has 15 residues. J lost 8 bases, V lost 2 bases, and 10 bases had no gene match. The CDR3: CASSVSSWGRDEQFF. The CDR3 coding sequence is TGTGCCAGCAGCGTCTCTAGCTGGGGGAGGGATGAGCAGTTCTTC.

The V and J genes are TRBV30 and TRBJ1-3; D remains ambiguous. Germline lookup yields CDR1 GTSNPN and CDR2 SVGIG (reference sequence). The CDR3 spans 14 residues. The V end was cut by 0 bases, the J end by 3 bases, with 9 bases between. In nucleotides, the CDR3 is TGTGCCTGGAGTGTAGCCAAAGTTGGAAACACCATATATTTT. Translated: CAWSVAKVGNTIYF.

The chain recombines TRBV7-9 with TRBJ2-1; TRBD2 aligns across 8 bases. Losses at the gene ends were 7 bases for V and 7 bases for J; bases not matched to a gene: 12. CDR3 size: 15 residues. Germline V gene sequence: CDR1 SEHNR, CDR2 FQNEAQ (reference sequence). In DNA form, the CDR3 reads TGTGCCAGCACCCCCGGCAGAGCGGGAGATAATGAGCAGTTCTTC. It codes for CASTPGRAGDNEQFF.

This chain connects TRBV18 to TRBJ2-1; TRBD2 matches 10 bases. V was pared by 0 bases and J by 1 base, with 9 bases of the junction left unmatched. This CDR3 spans 19 amino acids. Germline-derived CDR1 and CDR2 are KGHSH and LQKENI. The CDR3 DNA follows: TGTGCCAGCTCACCACCGTCCTCAGCGGGAGGGAGATCCTACAATGAGCAGTTCTTC. Protein: CASSPPSSAGGRSYNEQFF.

The chain recombines TRBV4-2 with TRBJ2-5; TRBD1 is a possible D gene (6 bases). The V end was cut by 1 base, the J end by 5 bases, with 14 bases between. In germline, CDR1 is LGHNA, CDR2 YNFKEQ. The CDR3 is made up of 15 amino acids. DNA of the CDR3: TGTGCCAGCAGCCAAGTGAGACAGGAGAAGGAGACCCAGTACTTC. This gives the protein CASSQVRQEKETQYF.

The V and J genes are TRBV27 and TRBJ1-4, with TRBD1 as a possible D gene (5 bases). The CDR3 has 14 residues. CDR1 and CDR2 (germline): MNHEY, SMNVEV (reference sequence). The V end lost 3 bases, the J end lost 6 bases, and 11 bases lay between the germline ends. The CDR3 DNA is TGTGCCAGCAGTTTCGTCGGGGGGGATGAAAAACTGTTTTTT. Amino acid sequence: CASSFVGGDEKLFF.

The V and J genes are TRBV18 and TRBJ2-1, with a tentative D call TRBD1 (6 bases). This CDR3 has 16 amino acids. Trimming pared 3 bases from V and 5 bases from J, leaving 17 bases between. Germline lookup yields CDR1 KGHSH and CDR2 LQKENI. The CDR3 region has the DNA TGTGCCAGCTCACCCCGGGACACCCGGGTTAACAATGAGCAGTTCTTC. Translated: CASSPRDTRVNNEQFF.

The chain is built from TRBV19 and TRBJ1-4, with D perhaps TRBD1 (5 bases). V was trimmed by 0 bases and J by 7 bases, leaving 18 bases between them. The CDR3 has 17 residues. The germline gives CDR1 LNHDA, CDR2 SQIVND (reference sequence). The CDR3 loop is CASSIDARGAAFEKLFF. CDR3 sequence (DNA): TGTGCCAGTAGTATAGATGCTCGCGGGGCAGCATTTGAAAAACTGTTTTTT.

This clone is judged medium-sized. The chain combines TRBV7-9 with TRBJ2-7; D gene unclear. The length of the CDR3 is 12 residues. The V gene's germline CDR1 is SEHNR and CDR2 FQNEAQ (reference sequence). V gave up 3 bases and J gave up 12 bases, with 15 bases separating them. CDR3 residues: CASSFLAVEWYF. CDR3 sequence (DNA): TGTGCCAGCAGCTTCCTTGCGGTTGAATGGTACTTC.

The gene calls are TRBV21-1 and TRBJ1-1; the D call of TRBD1 is as the table states it, not checked on the DNA. TRBV21-1 is a recognized pseudogene. The CDR3 length is 12 residues. The CDR3 coding sequence is TGTGCCAGCAGCAAGATACCCAATCAGGCTTTCTTT. Encoded protein: CASSKIPNQAFF.